Below, one TCR beta chain is given with its context. This specimen comes from a study of blood T cell repertoires in COVID-19. Whole-study context: Samples of COVID-19 (acute and convalescent) were obtained from the United States, Italy and Spain. T cells, B-cell-depleted T cells, or PBMCs supplied cDNA or gDNA.

The authors' processing: How many nucleated cells were present was estimated from reference gene primer amplification. Assay: immunoSEQ multiplex PCR; the TCRdb copy retains only in-frame clones and omits some. V and J calls and clone size are given by that table; D and trimming were obtained from the DNA. The sample consists of approximately 230,000 clones, 70% to 90% of them appearing once. The CDR3 sequence is 15 residues long. The germline gives CDR1 MDHEN, CDR2 SYDVKM. J gave up 6 bases and V 8 bases, and 7 bases lay outside the gene matches. The source is a woman aged 45-65 years with acute COVID-19. The sequenced material came from PBMCs or T cells enriched from blood (not recorded which). The rearrangement uses TRBV28 and TRBJ2-3; TRBD2 aligns across 14 bases. For the CDR3, the DNA is TGTGCCAGCGTAGGGGGGACTAGCGGGAGTGATACGCAGTATTTT. This sequence encodes CASVGGTSGSDTQYF.